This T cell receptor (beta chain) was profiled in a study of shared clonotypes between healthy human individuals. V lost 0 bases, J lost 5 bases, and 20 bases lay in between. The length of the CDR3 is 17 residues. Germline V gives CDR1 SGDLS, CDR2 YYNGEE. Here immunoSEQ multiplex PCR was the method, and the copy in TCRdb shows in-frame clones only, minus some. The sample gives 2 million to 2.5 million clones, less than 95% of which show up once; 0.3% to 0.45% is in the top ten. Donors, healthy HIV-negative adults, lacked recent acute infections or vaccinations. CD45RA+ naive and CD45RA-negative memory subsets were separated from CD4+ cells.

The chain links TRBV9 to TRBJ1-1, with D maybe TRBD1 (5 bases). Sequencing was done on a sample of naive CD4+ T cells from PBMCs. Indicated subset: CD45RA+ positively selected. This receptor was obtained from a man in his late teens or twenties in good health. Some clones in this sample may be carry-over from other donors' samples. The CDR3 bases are TGTGCCAGCAGCGTAGGGGCGACCGGACAAGGGGAGACTGAAGCTTTCTTT. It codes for CASSVGATGQGETEAFF.